Shown below are 21 T cell receptor beta chains from a single sample sequenced in a study of T-cell memory formation after mild COVID-19. TCRdb re-called the 5' RACE reads with MiXCR, one entry per CDR3 protein. The sample shows roughly 200,000 distinct CDR3 sequences, 9% to 10% of them seen only once. Sequencing input: PBMCs or a T cell subset sorted from them (not recorded which). All receptors come from a man aged 18-30 years who had mild COVID-19 (a few samples of this study predate the infection). Cell type and time point are not known.

V and J are TRBV6-2 or TRBV6-3 and TRBJ2-3; 11 bases agree with TRBD2. CDR1 and CDR2 (germline): MNHEY, SVGEGT. The CDR3 runs 16 residues. With 6 bases clipped from V and 5 bases from J, the junction kept 10 bases outside the gene matches. The CDR3 loop reads CASRPYSGGAEDTQYF. Written as DNA, the CDR3 is TGTGCCAGCAGACCGTATAGCGGGGGGGCTGAAGATACGCAGTATTTT.

A few counts support this clonotype. The chain carries TRBV6-2 or TRBV6-3 and TRBJ1-4; 8 nucleotides align to TRBD1. The V gene end was trimmed by 7 bases and the J gene end by 2 bases; junction bases not matched to a gene: 3. The CDR3 is 14 amino acids. Germline V gene sequence: CDR1 MNHEY, CDR2 SVGEGT. The CDR3 protein is CASTRQGTNEKLFF. The CDR3 DNA sequence: TGTGCCAGCACTCGACAGGGGACTAATGAAAAACTGTTTTTT.

This clonotype was found a few times. J is TRBJ1-4 and V is TRBV9; D unresolved. The germline V gene encodes CDR1 SGDLS and CDR2 YYNGEE. V lost 0 bases, J lost 8 bases, and 17 bases lay in between. The CDR3 is 16 amino acids. The CDR3 nucleotides read TGTGCCAGCAGCGTAGGGTTAGGGAGAGCTCTGGAAAAACTGTTTTTT. Translated: CASSVGLGRALEKLFF.

This clonotype was seen only a few times. The chain uses TRBV10-3 and TRBJ1-5; D is unresolved. Germline lookup yields CDR1 ENHRY and CDR2 SYGVKD. The CDR3 has 15 amino acids. V was shortened by 0 bases and J by 0 bases, with 6 bases between the two germline ends. CDR3 loop: CAISESQYSNQPQHF. As DNA, the CDR3 is TGTGCCATCAGTGAGTCCCAGTATAGCAATCAGCCCCAGCATTTT.

This clonotype was counted a single time. The chain employs TRBV7-2 and TRBJ2-7; D may match TRBD1 or TRBD2 (5 bases each). From germline, CDR1 is SGHTA and CDR2 FQGNSA. CDR3 length: 14 amino acids. V gave up 2 bases and J gave up 3 bases, with 11 bases separating them. The CDR3: CASSLCWGIYEQYV. Here the CDR3 DNA reads TGTGCCAGCAGCTTATGTTGGGGGATCTACGAGCAGTACGTC.

This chain links TRBV19 with TRBJ1-3, with D unresolved. The CDR3 covers 12 residues. In germline, CDR1 is LNHDA, CDR2 SQIVND (reference sequence). Deletions cut 10 bases from V and 4 bases from J, with 11 bases between. The CDR3 DNA reads as TGTGCCACCGGACTGACAGGAAACACCATATATTTT. This translates into CATGLTGNTIYF.

This clonotype showed up many times. The rearrangement uses TRBV7-9 and TRBJ2-3; the match to TRBD2 covers 9 bases. The germline V gene encodes CDR1 SEHNR and CDR2 FQNEAQ (reference sequence). V lost 5 bases, J lost 2 bases, and 5 bases stayed unmatched. This CDR3 has 15 residues. The CDR3 loop reads CASSPERGATDTQYF. The CDR3 nucleotides read TGTGCCAGCAGCCCTGAGCGGGGGGCCACAGATACGCAGTATTTT. Full variable domain (rest looked up from reference TRBV7-9 and TRBJ2-3): DTGVSQNPRHKITKRGQNVTFRCDPISEHNRLYWYRQTLGQGPEFLTYFQNEAQLEKSRLLSDRFSAERPKGSFSTLEIQRTEQGDSAMYLCASSPERGATDTQYFGPGTRLTVL.

This chain joins TRBV20-1 and TRBJ1-5, with 9 bases that match TRBD1. Unmatched junction bases numbered 9, after V lost 4 bases and J lost 5 bases. The length of the CDR3 is 15 residues. CDR1 DFQATT and CDR2 SNEGSKA come from the germline V gene (reference sequence). The DNA for the CDR3 is TGCAGTGCTATCCCAACAGGGGGCGATTATCAGCCCCAGCATTTT. It encodes CSAIPTGGDYQPQHF.

In this sample, this clonotype turned up a few times. V usage is TRBV11-1 and J usage is TRBJ2-5; a weak D match, TRBD2 (5 bases). The CDR3 has 14 residues. Germline CDR1 and CDR2: SGHAT and FQDESV (reference sequence). The germline V and J ends were trimmed by 2 bases and 4 bases, with 11 bases remaining between them. Written as DNA, the CDR3 is TGTGCCAGCAGCTTAACTCTAGCTGCAGAGACCCAGTACTTC. This sequence encodes CASSLTLAAETQYF.

The chain links TRBV9 to TRBJ2-1, with D unresolved. V lost 1 base to trimming and J lost 10 bases, with 15 bases between them. The CDR3 covers 14 residues. Germline assignment: CDR1 SGDLS and CDR2 YYNGEE. CDR3 protein: CASSVRPTNSEQFF. CDR3 bases: TGTGCCAGCAGCGTAAGGCCGACCAACAGCGAGCAGTTCTTC. The full variable domain, its missing parts supplied by reference TRBV9 and TRBJ2-1, is DSGVTQTPKHLITATGQRVTLRCSPRSGDLSVYWYQQSLDQGLQFLIQYYNGEERAKGNILERFSAQQFPDLHSELNLSSLELGDSALYFCASSVRPTNSEQFFGPGTRLTVL.

This clonotype has just a few counts. The genes are TRBV5-1 and TRBJ1-2; D gene uncertain. There are 13 residues in the CDR3. The V and J ends lost 1 base and 3 bases respectively, with 7 bases between them. CDR1 is SGHRS and CDR2 is YFSETQ in the germline V gene. The CDR3, as DNA: TGCGCCAGCAGCTTGTACGGGGACTATGGCTACACCTTC. Amino acids: CASSLYGDYGYTF.

This clonotype has only a few counts. The V call is TRBV6-1, the J call TRBJ1-2, with 9 bases matching TRBD1. The CDR3 sequence is 15 residues long. Looked up from germline, CDR1 is MNHNS and CDR2 is SASEGT. Trimming cost V 4 bases and J 8 bases; bases outside gene matches: 11. The CDR3 protein is CASSAGQGSLRGYTF. The CDR3 bases are TGTGCCAGCAGTGCGGGACAGGGATCCTTACGCGGCTACACCTTC.

This clonotype appeared a few times. V is TRBV10-3 and J is TRBJ1-4; D uncertain. Germline V CDR1 and CDR2: ENHRY, SYGVKD. The CDR3 covers 13 residues. Trimming left V 3 bases short and J 7 bases short, with 9 bases between. The CDR3 sequence: CAISENSLEKLFF. The CDR3 DNA reads TGTGCCATCAGTGAAAACAGTCTTGAAAAACTGTTTTTT.

This clonotype turned up a few times. CDR3 residues: CSASMFATNEKLFF. CDR3 sequence (DNA): TGCAGTGCTAGTATGTTTGCAACTAATGAAAAACTGTTTTTT. V and J are TRBV20-1 and TRBJ1-4; D unresolved. The CDR3 is made up of 14 amino acids. V lost 3 bases to trimming and J lost 0 bases, with 8 bases between them. CDR1 is DFQATT and CDR2 is SNEGSKA in the germline V gene (reference sequence).

V usage is TRBV11-2 and J usage is TRBJ2-4; D ambiguous. The CDR3 totals 17 residues. Germline assignment: CDR1 SGHAT and CDR2 FQNNGV. V was trimmed by 8 bases and J by 0 bases, leaving 20 bases between them. The CDR3 DNA reads TGTGCCAGCCTACGCCGGAGCACCCCTTTAGCCAAAAACATTCAGTACTTC. This sequence encodes CASLRRSTPLAKNIQYF.

V usage is TRBV5-1 and J usage is TRBJ2-3; D possibly uses TRBD1 or TRBD2 (5 bases each). Looked up from germline, CDR1 is SGHRS and CDR2 is YFSETQ. This CDR3 is 15 amino acids long. V lost 4 bases and J lost 2, with 14 bases in between. Written as DNA, the CDR3 is TGCGCCAGCAGCGAGCGGCAGGGCGACACAGATACGCAGTATTTT. As protein: CASSERQGDTDTQYF.

J is TRBJ2-6 and V is TRBV19; TRBD1 is a possible D gene (5 bases). Germline lookup yields CDR1 LNHDA and CDR2 SQIVND (reference sequence). The CDR3 totals 16 residues. Trimming cost V 3 bases and J 0 bases, with 9 bases left between them. Here the CDR3 reads CASSMAGNSGANVLTF. CDR3 bases: TGTGCCAGTAGTATGGCAGGGAACTCTGGGGCCAACGTCCTGACTTTC. The full variable domain, in which reference TRBV19 and TRBJ2-6 provide the parts outside the CDR3, is DGGITQSPKYLFRKEGQNVTLSCEQNLNHDAMYWYRQDPGQGLRLIYYSQIVNDFQKGDIAEGYSVSREKKESFPLTVTSAQKNPTAFYLCASSMAGNSGANVLTFGAGSRLTVL.

This chain connects TRBV6-4 to TRBJ1-6; possible D gene TRBD1, 5 bases. V gave up 0 bases and J gave up 8 bases, with 5 bases separating them. CDR3 length: 13 amino acids. CDR1 MRHNA and CDR2 SNTAGT come from the germline V gene. CDR3 nucleotide sequence: TGTGCCAGCAGTGACTCAGGGGATTCACCCCTCCACTTT. It specifies CASSDSGDSPLHF.

The rearrangement uses TRBV9 and TRBJ1-5; D ambiguous. Deletions cut 1 base from V and 0 bases from J, with 8 bases between. This CDR3 has 15 amino acids. Germline CDR1 reads SGDLS; CDR2 reads YYNGEE. CDR3 residues: CASSVSGYSNQPQHF. In nucleotides, the CDR3 is TGTGCCAGCAGCGTATCAGGCTATAGCAATCAGCCCCAGCATTTT.

Ten or more counts support this clonotype. The CDR3 protein is CASSRAGAYEQYF. In nucleotides, the CDR3 is TGTGCCAGCTCACGGGCAGGGGCGTACGAGCAGTACTTC. This sequence joins TRBV6-2 or TRBV6-3 and TRBJ2-7, with TRBD1 as a possible D gene (6 bases). This CDR3 is 13 amino acids long. The germline V gene encodes CDR1 MNHEY and CDR2 SVGEGT. V was clipped by 8 bases and J by 4 bases, with 15 bases between them.

The genes are TRBV29-1 and TRBJ2-1; no reliable D call. This CDR3 spans 11 amino acids. CDR1 is SQVTM, CDR2 ANQGSEA, per germline. V shed 4 bases and J shed 5 bases, with 6 bases lying between them. CDR3 sequence: CSVGAHNEQFF. In DNA, the CDR3 is TGCAGCGTTGGTGCTCACAATGAGCAGTTCTTC.